This TCR beta chain was captured in a study of STAT5B mutations in CD4+ large granular lymphocyte leukemia. Study-wide points: Top patient clones used TRBV06 genes more often: 8/27 versus 2/35 in controls. Without putative leukemic clones, patient CD4-sorted repertoires remained more clonal than healthy CD4+ repertoires. Data were not HLA-matched across samples.

As for this clone: Its matching antigen is unknown.

Trimming stripped 1 base from V and 11 bases from J, with 11 bases between. Germline V gene sequence: CDR1 SGHAT, CDR2 FQNNGV. This CDR3 spans 12 amino acids. This was a survey-level run. Assay used: immunoSEQ multiplex PCR; TCRdb lists only in-frame clones, some missing. The sample holds about 34,000 clones; around 76% are singletons and the top ten take about 2%. Sequenced sample: CD4+ T cells from blood buffy coats. The chain links TRBV11-2 to TRBJ1-1; TRBD1 might be the D (5 bases). The sequence was obtained from a human donor in good health. CDR3 sequence: CASSLGQGAAFF. The CDR3 nucleotides are TGTGCCAGCAGCTTAGGCCAGGGAGCCGCTTTCTTT.